Listed here are 23 T cell receptor beta chains from one sample, sequenced in a study of blood T cell repertoires in COVID-19. Using immunoSEQ multiplex PCR, the repertoire was profiled, and TCRdb retains in-frame clones only, with some absent. The table shows under 400,000 clones, with almost 90% occurring only once. Sequencing was carried out using peripheral blood. Receptor source: a man in his late teens or twenties with active or convalescent COVID-19.

This clone appeared once. This CDR3 reads CASSFGPTSSYGYTF. CDR3 nucleotides: TGTGCCAGCAGTTTTGGGCCGACGAGTTCCTATGGCTACACCTTC. The chain links TRBV27 to TRBJ1-2, with D unresolved. This CDR3 has 15 amino acids. V was pared by 3 bases and J by 4 bases, with 15 bases between. The germline CDR1 and CDR2 sequences are MNHEY and SMNVEV (reference sequence).

The chain joins TRBV27 to TRBJ1-5; D is perhaps TRBD1 (6 bases). The CDR3 is 15 residues long. Trimming shortened V by 6 bases and J by 2 bases, and 14 bases separated the two germline ends. The germline gives CDR1 MNHEY, CDR2 SMNVEV (reference sequence). In DNA, the CDR3 is TGTGCCAGCAGACCTAGGGACATTGGCAATCAGCCCCAGCATTTT. As protein: CASRPRDIGNQPQHF.

The chain employs TRBV6-6 and TRBJ1-2, with D possibly matching TRBD1 (6 bases). V lost 6 bases to trimming and J lost 2 bases, with 13 bases between them. The germline gives CDR1 MNHNY, CDR2 SVGAGI (reference sequence). This CDR3 contains 14 residues. DNA of the CDR3: TGTGCCAGCAGCTACAGGGAGGGAAACTATGGCTACACCTTC. Protein: CASSYREGNYGYTF.

The genes are TRBV18 and TRBJ1-2; D is uncertain. The CDR3 spans 13 residues. The V gene lost 2 bases and the J gene lost 2 bases, with 6 bases spanning the gap. Germline values: CDR1 KGHSH, CDR2 LQKENI. Written as DNA, the CDR3 is TGTGCCAGCTCACCAGGAGGGAACTATGGCTACACCTTC. This encodes CASSPGGNYGYTF.

This chain uses TRBV9 with TRBJ2-2, with 8 bases aligning to TRBD2. The trim removed 7 bases at V and 0 bases at J, leaving 11 bases unmatched. Germline CDR1 and CDR2: SGDLS and YYNGEE. The CDR3 sequence is 17 residues long. The CDR3 nucleotides read TGTGCCAGCGGGGGTAGCGGGGCGATCCCGAACACCGGGGAGCTGTTTTTT. Translating gives CASGGSGAIPNTGELFF.

The rearrangement links TRBV4-3 to TRBJ2-7; the D gene is possibly TRBD1 (6 bases). CDR1 is LGHNA, CDR2 YSLEER, per germline. This CDR3 contains 18 residues. V dropped 0 bases and J dropped 2 bases, with 20 bases sitting between them. CDR3 bases: TGCGCCAGCAGCCAAGATCTGGGGGTACAGGGCATCGCCTACGAGCAGTACTTC. Its translation: CASSQDLGVQGIAYEQYF.

V and J are TRBV5-5 and TRBJ1-3, with 8 bases identical to TRBD1. Germline CDR1 SGHKS, CDR2 YYEKEE (reference sequence). The CDR3 extends over 17 amino acids. V trimming: 3 bases; J trimming: 3 bases; junction bases outside the gene matches: 11. CDR3 sequence (DNA): TGTGCCAGCAGCTCGGACCACAGGGGGATCTATGGAAACACCATATATTTT. As protein: CASSSDHRGIYGNTIYF.

This clone was seen once. The rearrangement links TRBV27 to TRBJ2-7, with 8 bases identical to TRBD2. The J segment lost 4 bases and the V segment lost 3 bases, leaving 8 bases of the junction unmatched. Germline V CDR1 and CDR2: MNHEY, SMNVEV (reference sequence). The CDR3 length is 15 residues. CDR3 sequence reads: CASSFGGEVYYEQYF. In DNA form, the CDR3 reads TGTGCCAGCAGTTTCGGGGGGGAGGTCTATTACGAGCAGTACTTC.

This sequence joins TRBV4-3 and TRBJ2-2, with 10 bases identical to TRBD2. Trimming cost V 1 base and J 5 bases; bases outside gene matches: 13. This CDR3 has 19 residues. CDR1 LGHNA and CDR2 YSLEER come from the germline V gene. CDR3 in DNA: TGCGCCAGCAGCCAAGCCCCCCGAGCGGGAGGGCCACAGACCGGGGAGCTGTTTTTT. Protein sequence: CASSQAPRAGGPQTGELFF.

The chain employs TRBV6-6 and TRBJ2-3; D ambiguous. Looked up from germline, CDR1 is MNHNY and CDR2 is SVGAGI (reference sequence). The CDR3 is 13 amino acids. Trimming removed 4 bases from V and 3 bases from J, with 8 bases in between. In DNA form, the CDR3 reads TGTGCCAGCAGTTCCCAGTCAACAGATACGCAGTATTTT. The encoded protein is CASSSQSTDTQYF.

The rearrangement joins TRBV4-1 to TRBJ2-2; possible D gene TRBD1, 6 bases. Trimming pared 6 bases from V and 5 bases from J, leaving 16 bases between. This CDR3 contains 15 residues. Germline values: CDR1 MGHRA, CDR2 YSYEKL. CDR3 nucleotide sequence: TGCGCCAGCAGAGAAGACCCAGGGGATACCGGGGAGCTGTTTTTT. The encoded protein is CASREDPGDTGELFF.

The V gene is TRBV6-5, the J gene TRBJ2-3, with D perhaps TRBD1 (5 bases). Germline lookup yields CDR1 MNHEY and CDR2 SVGAGI. This CDR3 has 16 amino acids. Between the trimmed V and J ends, which lost 0 bases and 0 bases, there was a span of 10 bases. The CDR3 here is CASSYSGRASTDTQYF. The CDR3 DNA reads TGTGCCAGCAGTTACTCAGGCAGGGCAAGCACAGATACGCAGTATTTT.

The genes are TRBV7-9 and TRBJ1-1; TRBD1 matches at 8 bases. Per the germline V gene, CDR1 is SEHNR and CDR2 is FQNEAQ (reference sequence). The V and J ends lost 2 bases and 7 bases, in that order; junction bases with no gene match: 15. This CDR3 has 17 amino acids. Here the CDR3 reads CASSLTLFTDRADEAFF. CDR3 nucleotides: TGTGCCAGCAGCTTAACTCTCTTTACGGACAGGGCCGATGAAGCTTTCTTT.

This sequence joins TRBV19 and TRBJ2-1, with a weak D call TRBD1 (5 bases). The CDR3 spans 12 residues. Trimming shortened V by 4 bases and J by 10 bases, and 11 bases separated the two germline ends. The germline V gene encodes CDR1 LNHDA and CDR2 SQIVND (reference sequence). Here the CDR3 reads CASSTGLREQFF. CDR3 sequence (DNA): TGTGCCAGTAGTACAGGGTTGCGGGAGCAGTTCTTC.

The V gene is TRBV11-2, the J gene TRBJ1-1; TRBD1 might be the D (6 bases). The germline V gene encodes CDR1 SGHAT and CDR2 FQNNGV. Trimming took off 4 bases at V and 1 base at J, with 10 bases between the two ends. This CDR3 spans 14 amino acids. The CDR3 DNA is TGTGCCAGCAGCTCCGGGACATGGAACACTGAAGCTTTCTTT. It yields the protein CASSSGTWNTEAFF.

This sequence joins TRBV7-2 and TRBJ2-6, with no clear D. Trimming took 1 base from V and 2 from J, leaving 9 bases between them. Germline V gives CDR1 SGHTA, CDR2 FQGNSA. The CDR3 is made up of 16 amino acids. This CDR3 reads CASSLVTSPGANVLTF. DNA of the CDR3: TGTGCCAGCAGCTTAGTAACATCCCCTGGGGCCAACGTCCTGACTTTC.

The chain couples TRBV7-3 to TRBJ2-3; D unclear. CDR1 and CDR2 from the germline V gene are SGHTA and FQGTGA. V was trimmed by 0 bases and J by 3 bases, leaving 7 bases between them. The CDR3 loop spans 14 amino acids. The CDR3 nucleotides read TGTGCCAGCAGCTTAACGGGCAGGACAGATACGCAGTATTTT. It yields the protein CASSLTGRTDTQYF.

In its sample, this clone was seen once. The chain combines TRBV6-5 with TRBJ1-1; D may be TRBD1 (5 bases). Germline CDR1 reads MNHEY; CDR2 reads SVGAGI. V dropped 6 bases and J dropped 10 bases, with 12 bases sitting between them. This CDR3 spans 11 amino acids. CDR3 sequence (DNA): TGTGCCAGCAGGTCGGGGGGATTAGCTTTCTTT. The encoded protein is CASRSGGLAFF.

The chain links TRBV28 to TRBJ1-2; D is uncertain. Germline V lookup: CDR1 MDHEN, CDR2 SYDVKM. The length of the CDR3 is 15 residues. The V end lost 4 bases, the J end lost 0 bases, and 12 bases lay between the germline ends. CDR3 DNA: TGTGCCAGCAGTTCGAGACAACCACCTAACTATGGCTACACCTTC. It yields the protein CASSSRQPPNYGYTF.

The rearrangement joins TRBV27 to TRBJ2-7, with 11 nucleotides matching TRBD1. The V gene's germline CDR1 is MNHEY and CDR2 SMNVEV (reference sequence). V shed 2 bases and J 4 bases; nucleotides not matched to a gene: 4. The CDR3 is made up of 15 amino acids. CDR3 sequence reads: CASSLGGTGGYEQYF. The CDR3 nucleotides read TGTGCCAGCAGTTTAGGGGGGACAGGGGGGTACGAGCAGTACTTC.

CDR3 sequence reads: CASSLVQGAYQSYNSPLHF. The CDR3, as DNA: TGTGCCAGCAGCTTGGTACAGGGGGCTTACCAATCCTATAATTCACCCCTCCACTTT. The chain links TRBV5-5 to TRBJ1-6, with 9 bases lining up with TRBD1. Germline V gene data show CDR1 as SGHKS and CDR2 as YYEKEE (reference sequence). This CDR3 region has 19 residues. V was pared by 0 bases and J by 1 base, with 8 bases of the junction left unmatched.

This rearrangement joins TRBV5-6 to TRBJ2-3; perhaps TRBD2 as D (6 bases). The germline V gene encodes CDR1 SGHDT and CDR2 YYEEEE. The V gene lost 5 bases and the J gene lost 2 bases, with 12 bases spanning the gap. The CDR3 covers 14 residues. Written as DNA, the CDR3 is TGTGCCAGCAGAAAGCGGGCGTTCACAGATACGCAGTATTTT. Its translation is CASRKRAFTDTQYF.

This sequence joins TRBV18 and TRBJ2-7, with 7 bases identical to TRBD1. Germline values: CDR1 KGHSH, CDR2 LQKENI. The CDR3 covers 15 residues. Trimming took 3 bases from V and 5 from J; bases not matched to a gene: 10. DNA of the CDR3: TGTGCCAGCTCACCCAGGTTGACAGGGCAAAACGAGCAGTACTTC. Translating gives CASSPRLTGQNEQYF.